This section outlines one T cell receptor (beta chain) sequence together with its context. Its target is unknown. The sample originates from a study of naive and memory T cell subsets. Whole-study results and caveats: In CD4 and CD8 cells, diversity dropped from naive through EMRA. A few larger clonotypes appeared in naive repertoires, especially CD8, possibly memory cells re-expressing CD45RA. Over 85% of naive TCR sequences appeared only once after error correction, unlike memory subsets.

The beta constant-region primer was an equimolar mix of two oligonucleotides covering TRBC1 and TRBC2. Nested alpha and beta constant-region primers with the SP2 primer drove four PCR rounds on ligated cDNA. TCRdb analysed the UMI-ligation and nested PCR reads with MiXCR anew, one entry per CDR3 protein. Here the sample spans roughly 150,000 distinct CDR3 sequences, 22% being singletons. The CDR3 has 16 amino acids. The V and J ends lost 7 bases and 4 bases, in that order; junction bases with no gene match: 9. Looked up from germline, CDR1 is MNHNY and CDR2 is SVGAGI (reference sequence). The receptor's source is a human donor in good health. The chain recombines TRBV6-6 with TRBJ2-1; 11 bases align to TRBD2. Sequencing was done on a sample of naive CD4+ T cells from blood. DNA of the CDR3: TGTGCCAGCACCGACGCGACTAGCGGGAATTACAATGAGCAGTTCTTC. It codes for CASTDATSGNYNEQFF.